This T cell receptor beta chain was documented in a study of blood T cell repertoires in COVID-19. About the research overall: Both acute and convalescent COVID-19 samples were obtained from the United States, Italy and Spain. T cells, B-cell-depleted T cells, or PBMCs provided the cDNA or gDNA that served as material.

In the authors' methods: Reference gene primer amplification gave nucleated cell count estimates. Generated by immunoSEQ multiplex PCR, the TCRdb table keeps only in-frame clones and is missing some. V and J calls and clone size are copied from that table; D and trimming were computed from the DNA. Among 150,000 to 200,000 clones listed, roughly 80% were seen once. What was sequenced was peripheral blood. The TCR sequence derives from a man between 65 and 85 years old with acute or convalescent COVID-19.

The CDR3 spells CASSFASGRAFNEQFF. CDR3 sequence (DNA): TGTGCCAGCAGCTTCGCTAGCGGGAGGGCCTTCAATGAGCAGTTCTTC. V gene TRBV7-2 combines with J gene TRBJ2-1; 12 nucleotides line up with TRBD2. CDR1 and CDR2 from the germline V gene are SGHTA and FQGNSA. The CDR3 loop spans 16 amino acids. Trimming took 3 bases from V and 6 from J; bases not matched to a gene: 6.